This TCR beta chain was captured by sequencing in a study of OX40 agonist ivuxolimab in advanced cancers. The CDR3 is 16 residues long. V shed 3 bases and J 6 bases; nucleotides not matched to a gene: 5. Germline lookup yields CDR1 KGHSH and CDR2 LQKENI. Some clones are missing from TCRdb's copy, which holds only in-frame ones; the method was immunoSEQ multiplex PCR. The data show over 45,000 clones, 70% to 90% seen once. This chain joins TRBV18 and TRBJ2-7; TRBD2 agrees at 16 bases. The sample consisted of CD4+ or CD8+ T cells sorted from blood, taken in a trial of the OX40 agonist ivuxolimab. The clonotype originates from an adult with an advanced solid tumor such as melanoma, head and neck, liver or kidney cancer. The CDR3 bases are TGTGCCAGCTCACCGGCGGGACTAGCGGGAGGGCTCGAGCAGTACTTC. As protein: CASSPAGLAGGLEQYF.